This record looks at one TCR beta chain sequence and its context. Its recognized antigen is unknown. Per-base qualities were not stored, and no clone one base away is much larger. V sheds 6 bases and J sheds 1 base, leaving 12 bases between their ends. CDR1 MGHRA and CDR2 YSYEKL are derived from the germline V gene. Taken from cysteine to phenylalanine, the CDR3 has 15 residues. The kept DNA is CDR3 alone, 45 bases in frame from the first base. The source of the sample is a study of T cell changes during pregnancy in multiple sclerosis (dated 2019 in TCRdb). With respect to the entire study: Changes in the T cell repertoire over the course of pregnancy were examined in this study in women with multiple sclerosis.

To prepare the library, the immunoSEQ multiplex PCR assay was applied. The table was pulled from immuneACCESS by TCRdb, which kept in-frame rearrangements only. Such tables lose some clones; where checked, under half of the loss comes from unresolved V genes, and the rest has no known cause. Recorded for this sample are around 71,000 clones; approximately 90% of them occurred a single time. The top ten hold approximately 1.1% of the sample. This sequence uses TRBV4-1 and TRBJ2-2; the D gene is perhaps TRBD1, on 5 matching bases. The input for sequencing was peripheral blood, taken in the third trimester of pregnancy. This TCR was sampled from a female donor with multiple sclerosis, enrolled in a pregnancy study. The DNA sequence is as follows: TGCGCCAGCAGTTTCTCCCAGGGGAACACCGGGGAGCTGTTTTTT. Its coded protein is CASSFSQGNTGELFF.